What follows are 23 T cell receptor beta chains derived from one specimen sequenced in a study of regulatory T cells in long-lasting Graves disease. For TCR beta, libraries came from iRepertoire HTBI primers and Arm-PCR of CDR3 regions. One entry per CDR3 protein, called by TCRdb with MiXCR from the multiplex PCR reads. Of under 400,000 distinct CDR3 sequences detected, 16% appear once; the ten largest clones hold just under 30%. Regarding time point: newly diagnosed GD, antithyroid drugs for less than 3 months. The authors made the TCR library using RNA they extracted from PBMCs. Another study also made use of these data, one on T cells in Graves' hyperthyroidism and ophthalmopathy.

The sample in question was peripheral blood mononuclear cells (PBMCs), obtained at new diagnosis, from a patient treated with antithyroid drugs. The receptors stem from a man in his forties or fifties with Graves disease.

The table lists this clonotype with many counts. This chain connects TRBV28 to TRBJ2-7; D is possibly TRBD2 (5 bases). The V gene's germline CDR1 is MDHEN and CDR2 SYDVKM. Trimming took 6 bases from V and 0 from J, leaving 15 bases between them. The CDR3 runs 15 residues. This chain's CDR3 is CASRETGFGSYEQYF. The CDR3 DNA reads TGTGCCAGCAGAGAAACGGGATTCGGCTCCTACGAGCAGTACTTC.

There are many counts of this clonotype. The rearrangement uses TRBV3-1 and TRBJ2-3; 8 bases map to TRBD1. There are 13 residues in the CDR3. Germline V gene lookup returns CDR1 LGHDT and CDR2 YNNKEL (reference sequence). V lost 6 bases to trimming and J lost 9 bases; unmatched junction nucleotides: 8. The CDR3 DNA sequence: TGTGCCAGCAGACCAGGGGGCGCATGGACGCAGTATTTT. This encodes CASRPGGAWTQYF.

Comments on this clonotype: A single base separates this from a much larger clone, so it may be a read error. The rearrangement joins TRBV7-3 to TRBJ2-3; TRBD2 is a possible D gene (5 bases). Germline assignment: CDR1 SGHTA and CDR2 FQGTGA. V lost 3 bases and J 2 bases, leaving 6 bases between the germline ends. The CDR3 contains 13 residues. CDR3 loop: CASSFGVTDTQYF. CDR3 in DNA: TGTGCCAGCAGCTTCGGGGTCACAGATACGCAGTATTTT.

This chain joins TRBV11-3 and TRBJ1-1, with D possibly matching TRBD1 (5 bases). V was trimmed by 2 bases and J by 0 bases, leaving 16 bases between them. CDR1 SGHNT and CDR2 YENEEA come from the germline V gene. CDR3 length: 17 amino acids. The CDR3 region is CASSLKLGQLMNTEAFF. The CDR3 DNA reads as TGTGCCAGCAGCTTAAAGCTGGGGCAACTCATGAACACTGAAGCTTTCTTT.

This clonotype was recorded many times. This chain links TRBV9 with TRBJ1-1; D is uncertain. The V end lost 1 base, the J end lost 1 base, and 8 bases lay between the germline ends. This CDR3 has 14 amino acids. CDR1 is SGDLS, CDR2 YYNGEE, per germline. The CDR3 DNA follows: TGTGCCAGCAGCGTAACCGGGAGGAACACTGAAGCTTTCTTT. Protein product: CASSVTGRNTEAFF.

This clonotype was observed a handful of times. The V gene is TRBV4-3, the J gene TRBJ2-2; 8 bases are shared with TRBD1. J lost 7 bases, V lost 4 bases, and 11 bases had no gene match. CDR3 size: 16 residues. From germline, CDR1 is LGHNA and CDR2 YSLEER. The CDR3 DNA sequence: TGCGCCAGCAGCCCTCGGGCGCAGGGGGCAAACGGGGAGCTGTTTTTT. Its translation: CASSPRAQGANGELFF.

This clonotype was seen a handful of times. The V gene is TRBV3-1, the J gene TRBJ1-1, with 12 nucleotides matching TRBD1. This CDR3 comprises 16 residues. J gave up 4 bases and V 4 bases, and 7 bases lay outside the gene matches. Germline V gene sequence: CDR1 LGHDT, CDR2 YNNKEL (reference sequence). The CDR3 sequence is CASSPRDRGPRTEAFF. The CDR3 DNA follows: TGTGCCAGCAGCCCCCGGGACAGGGGGCCTCGCACTGAAGCTTTCTTT.

This clonotype has just a few counts. The chain is built from TRBV7-9 and TRBJ2-5, with 7 bases fitting TRBD2. V gave up 5 bases and J gave up 7 bases; unmatched junction bases: 19. From germline, CDR1 is SEHNR and CDR2 FQNEAQ (reference sequence). The CDR3 covers 17 residues. The DNA of the CDR3 is TGTGCCAGCAGCCCGCCCCCGGTTGGGGCCGGGGGGTGGACCCAGTACTTC. Encoded protein: CASSPPPVGAGGWTQYF.

The chain employs TRBV7-3 and TRBJ2-3; 12 bases are a match to TRBD2. Trimming cost V 4 bases and J 3 bases; bases outside gene matches: 8. The CDR3 loop spans 17 amino acids. Per germline, CDR1 SGHTA and CDR2 FQGTGA. The CDR3 DNA reads as TGTGCCAGCAGCTCATCACCGGGACTAGCGGGTACAGATACGCAGTATTTT. Translated: CASSSSPGLAGTDTQYF.

This clonotype has at least ten counts. This chain uses TRBV6-5 with TRBJ2-2, with 9 bases matching TRBD1. This CDR3 contains 16 residues. J gave up 4 bases and V 4 bases, and 7 bases lay outside the gene matches. CDR1 is MNHEY and CDR2 is SVGAGI in the germline V gene. DNA of the CDR3: TGTGCCAGCAGTTTACAGGGGGCTGCTCCCACCGGGGAGCTGTTTTTT. As protein: CASSLQGAAPTGELFF.

The chain is built from TRBV10-3 and TRBJ2-7; 7 bases map to TRBD2. Germline V gene sequence: CDR1 ENHRY, CDR2 SYGVKD. This CDR3 spans 13 amino acids. With 9 bases clipped from V and 0 bases from J, the junction kept 5 bases outside the gene matches. CDR3 loop: CAIGLGSSYEQYF. The CDR3 bases are TGTGCCATAGGACTAGGGAGCTCCTACGAGCAGTACTTC.

The sample holds many counts of this clonotype. CDR3 sequence: CATRKGQGDTGELFF. The CDR3 nucleotides are TGTGCCACCAGGAAGGGACAGGGGGATACCGGGGAGCTGTTTTTT. This chain connects TRBV28 to TRBJ2-2; 11 nucleotides line up with TRBD1. Germline CDR1 reads MDHEN; CDR2 reads SYDVKM. The CDR3 covers 15 residues. J lost 5 bases, V lost 10 bases, and 9 bases had no gene match.

This chain uses TRBV11-2 with TRBJ1-4, with D perhaps matching TRBD1 (5 bases). Germline CDR1 is SGHAT and CDR2 is FQNNGV. Deletions cut 5 bases from V and 8 bases from J, with 18 bases between. CDR3 length: 15 amino acids. CDR3 loop: CASSQTLSRGEKLFF. The CDR3 DNA reads as TGTGCCAGCAGCCAAACCCTCTCCCGGGGGGAAAAACTGTTTTTT.

The table lists this clonotype with a few counts. The chain has TRBV15 and TRBJ2-7, with D maybe TRBD1 (6 bases). The CDR3 covers 14 residues. CDR1 is LNHNV, CDR2 YYDKDF, per germline (reference sequence). V was clipped by 1 base and J by 6 bases, with 13 bases between them. In DNA form, the CDR3 reads TGTGCCACCAGCAGAGCTGGGGGCGCCCTCGAGCAGTACTTC. It is translated as CATSRAGGALEQYF.

This chain connects TRBV4-1 to TRBJ2-7; possible D gene TRBD2, 6 bases. Germline CDR1 is MGHRA and CDR2 is YSYEKL. V lost 0 bases and J 3 bases, leaving 15 bases between the germline ends. This CDR3 comprises 16 residues. CDR3 in DNA: TGCGCCAGCAGCCAAGATAGGAGGGAATGGGGCTACGAGCAGTACTTC. This translates into CASSQDRREWGYEQYF.

Ten or more counts support this clonotype. The chain carries TRBV15 and TRBJ1-5; D gene uncertain. V lost 0 bases and J 8 bases, leaving 5 bases between the germline ends. The CDR3 spans 12 residues. CDR1 and CDR2 (germline): LNHNV, YYDKDF (reference sequence). The CDR3 sequence is CATSRDNKPQHF. The CDR3 nucleotides are TGTGCCACCAGCAGAGATAACAAGCCCCAGCATTTT.

This clonotype was observed many times. The chain combines TRBV6-2 or TRBV6-3 with TRBJ1-5; 10 bases fit TRBD1. Germline CDR1 MNHEY, CDR2 SVGEGT. The CDR3 spans 15 residues. Trimming at V came to 5 bases and at J to 1 base, leaving 2 bases not matched to a gene. CDR3 amino acids: CASSDRGLSNQPQHF. CDR3 nucleotide sequence: TGTGCCAGCAGTGACAGGGGGCTAAGCAATCAGCCCCAGCATTTT.

The sample holds many counts of this clonotype. The J gene is TRBJ1-1, the V gene TRBV9; a weak D match, TRBD1 (5 bases). CDR1 is SGDLS and CDR2 is YYNGEE in the germline V gene. V lost 1 base and J lost 4, with 11 bases in between. The CDR3 loop spans 14 amino acids. CDR3 sequence reads: CASSVRGDGTEAFF. CDR3 nucleotide sequence: TGTGCCAGCAGCGTACGGGGGGATGGCACTGAAGCTTTCTTT.

This clonotype came up a few times. CDR3 DNA: TGTGCCAGCAGCGCCGCAGGACCGAGCTCCTATAATTCACCCCTCCACTTT. The encoded protein is CASSAAGPSSYNSPLHF. The rearrangement links TRBV5-4 to TRBJ1-6; D is ambiguous. The CDR3 extends over 17 amino acids. V was clipped by 4 bases and J by 0 bases, with 14 bases between them. CDR1 is SGHNT, CDR2 YYREEE, per germline (reference sequence).

This clonotype has a count of ten or more. The V call is TRBV20-1, the J call TRBJ1-5; D not certain. Trimming removed 0 bases at V and 3 bases at J, with 6 bases between. Germline V gene data show CDR1 as DFQATT and CDR2 as SNEGSKA (reference sequence). CDR3 length equals 13 residues. The DNA for the CDR3 is TGCAGTGCTAGAGATGATCCCAATCAGCCCCAGCATTTT. Translating it yields CSARDDPNQPQHF.

This clonotype has ten or more counts. V is TRBV20-1 and J is TRBJ1-1; 9 bases align to TRBD1. Germline CDR1 is DFQATT and CDR2 is SNEGSKA (reference sequence). The CDR3 has 15 amino acids. The V gene end was trimmed by 4 bases and the J gene end by 4 bases; junction bases not matched to a gene: 10. CDR3 loop: CSAITGTGRFTEAFF. CDR3 coding DNA: TGCAGTGCTATAACCGGGACAGGGAGGTTCACTGAAGCTTTCTTT.

This clonotype was counted between two and nine times. The rearrangement joins TRBV2 to TRBJ2-7; D gene unclear. The CDR3 has 12 residues. CDR1 is SNHLY, CDR2 FYNNEI, per germline. The germline V and J ends were trimmed by 4 bases and 2 bases, with 6 bases remaining between them. CDR3 loop: CASSVQAYEQYF. CDR3 nucleotide sequence: TGTGCCAGCAGTGTCCAGGCCTACGAGCAGTACTTC.

This clonotype was seen a few times. The chain carries TRBV5-1 and TRBJ1-4; a weak D match, TRBD1 (5 bases). The germline V gene encodes CDR1 SGHRS and CDR2 YFSETQ. With 1 base removed from V and 2 bases from J, the gap between germline ends came to 12 bases. CDR3 length: 16 amino acids. The CDR3 reads CASSLLTATTNEKLFF. CDR3 nucleotide sequence: TGCGCCAGCAGCTTGTTGACAGCAACGACTAATGAAAAACTGTTTTTT.